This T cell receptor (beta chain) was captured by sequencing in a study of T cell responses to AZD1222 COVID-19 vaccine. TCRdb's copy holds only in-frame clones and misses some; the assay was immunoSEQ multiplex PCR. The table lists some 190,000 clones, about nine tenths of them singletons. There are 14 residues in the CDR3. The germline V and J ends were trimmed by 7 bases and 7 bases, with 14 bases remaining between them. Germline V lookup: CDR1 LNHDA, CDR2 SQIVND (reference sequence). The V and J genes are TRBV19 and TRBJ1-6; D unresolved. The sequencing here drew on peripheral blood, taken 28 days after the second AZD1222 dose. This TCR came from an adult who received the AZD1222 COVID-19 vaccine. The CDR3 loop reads CASTPGPENSPLHF. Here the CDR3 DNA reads TGTGCCAGTACCCCGGGCCCAGAAAATTCACCCCTCCACTTT. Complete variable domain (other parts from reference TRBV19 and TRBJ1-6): DGGITQSPKYLFRKEGQNVTLSCEQNLNHDAMYWYRQDPGQGLRLIYYSQIVNDFQKGDIAEGYSVSREKKESFPLTVTSAQKNPTAFYLCASTPGPENSPLHFGNGTRLTVT.